The 5 T cell receptor beta chains given below trace back to one sample, sequenced in a study of blood T cells in healthy people across ages. Next came a second PCR, run for about 6 to 12 cycles, which used a sample-barcoded 5' primer along with a J-beta primer mix. TCRdb used MiXCR to reprocess the 5' RACE reads, holding one entry per CDR3 protein. The sample records over 1.5 million distinct CDR3 sequences, 49% being singletons. Sequenced material: blood. These receptors were taken from a woman in her 40s in good health.

V usage is TRBV7-3 and J usage is TRBJ1-1; D is undetermined. The CDR3 covers 15 residues. CDR1 and CDR2 (germline): SGHTA, FQGTGA. V lost 2 bases and J 1 base, leaving 11 bases between the germline ends. CDR3 in DNA: TGTGCCAGCAGCTTAGGCTGGGGAGCGAACACTGAAGCTTTCTTT. Translating it yields CASSLGWGANTEAFF.

The chain uses TRBV20-1 and TRBJ2-3; 10 positions match TRBD2. V lost 3 bases, J lost 2 bases, and 5 bases stayed unmatched. The CDR3 contains 15 residues. CDR1 is DFQATT and CDR2 is SNEGSKA in the germline V gene (reference sequence). CDR3: CSASPSGGITDTQYF. The CDR3 DNA follows: TGCAGTGCTAGTCCTAGCGGGGGCATCACAGATACGCAGTATTTT.

The V and J genes are TRBV4-3 and TRBJ1-6; unclear D gene. V lost 2 bases to trimming and J lost 6 bases, with 11 bases between them. The CDR3 length is 15 residues. Germline V gene sequence: CDR1 LGHNA, CDR2 YSLEER. The CDR3 DNA follows: TGCGCCAGCAGCCAACATGTCAGGTCTAATTCACCCCTCCACTTT. It is translated as CASSQHVRSNSPLHF.

The V call is TRBV10-3, the J call TRBJ2-5, with 7 bases aligning to TRBD1. The CDR3 sequence is 15 residues long. From germline, CDR1 is ENHRY and CDR2 SYGVKD. V was clipped by 10 bases and J by 2 bases; unmatched bases: 13. The CDR3 DNA reads TGTGCCAGATCAGGACAGGCACCTTCGCAAGAGACCCAGTACTTC. It encodes CARSGQAPSQETQYF.

This clonotype has just a few counts. The V call is TRBV29-1, the J call TRBJ2-7; 7 bases agree with TRBD1. The CDR3 consists of 11 residues. J lost 7 bases, V lost 4 bases, and 4 bases had no gene match. Germline-derived CDR1 and CDR2 are SQVTM and ANQGSEA. CDR3 amino acids: CSVVVGQEQYF. The CDR3 nucleotides are TGCAGCGTTGTTGTGGGACAGGAGCAGTACTTC.